This T cell receptor beta chain appears in the sequencing data of a study of monozygotic twins with inflammatory bowel disease. In germline, CDR1 is SGHNT, CDR2 YYREEE (reference sequence). This CDR3 is 15 amino acids long. For each CDR3 protein, TCRdb gives one entry from its re-call of the 5' RACE reads, without DNA. The sample spans about 160,000 distinct CDR3 sequences; the ten largest clones claim roughly 2.4%. What was sequenced was blood. This chain links TRBV5-4 with TRBJ2-7; TCRdb's D gene call, TRBD2, goes unchecked for lack of DNA. The source is a human donor with ulcerative colitis or Crohn's disease, or a healthy co-twin of an affected twin (not recorded which). The CDR3 region is CASSFGTSGSYEQYF.